The 31 T cell receptor beta chains below were found in one sample sequenced in a study of blood T cells in healthy people across ages (dated by TCRdb to the mid-2010s). The library relied on 5' RACE. TCRdb records Illumina HiSeq 2500 as the sequencer. A second PCR of 7 to 11 cycles was performed with a sample-barcoded 5' primer and a J-beta primer mix. Starting from the raw public reads, TCRdb applied fastp trimming at Q25, assembled clones with MiXCR and retained in-frame beta chains. Each entry merges the rows of one CDR3 protein and shows their most common DNA and genes. This sample is represented by over 1.5 million distinct CDR3 sequences; just under 50% of them were singletons. The ten largest clones capture more than 2% of the sample. The sequenced sample was blood. The receptors here all came from a woman aged 40 to 49 in good health.

DNA for the CDR3: TGTGCCAGCAGCTTAGAGGCTATTAACTATGGCTACACCTTC. It translates to CASSLEAINYGYTF. The chain joins TRBV7-2 to TRBJ1-2, with D hard to call. V was trimmed by 1 base and J by 1 base, leaving 7 bases between them. CDR1 SGHTA and CDR2 FQGNSA come from the germline V gene. The CDR3 sequence is 14 residues long. Filled out from reference TRBV7-2 and TRBJ1-2, the complete variable domain reads GAGVSQSPSNKVTEKGKDVELRCDPISGHTALYWYRQSLGQGLEFLIYFQGNSAPDKSGLPSDRFSAERTGGSVSTLTIQRTQQEDSAVYLCASSLEAINYGYTFGSGTRLTVV.

The chain employs TRBV20-1 and TRBJ2-3; D may match TRBD1 or TRBD2 (5 bases each). The CDR3 length is 12 residues. V was trimmed by 6 bases and J by 4 bases, leaving 11 bases between them. Germline CDR1 and CDR2: DFQATT and SNEGSKA (reference sequence). Here the CDR3 reads CSAQKGPDTQYF. CDR3 DNA sequence: TGCAGTGCCCAGAAGGGACCAGATACGCAGTATTTT.

This chain joins TRBV12-3 or TRBV12-4 and TRBJ2-1; possible D gene TRBD2, 5 bases. Trimming cost V 7 bases and J 8 bases, with 9 bases left between them. CDR3 length: 11 residues. The CDR3: CASIRGDEQFF. Here the CDR3 DNA reads TGTGCCAGCATTCGGGGAGATGAGCAGTTCTTC.

The chain employs TRBV6-1 and TRBJ2-3, with 9 nucleotides matching TRBD1. The germline CDR1 and CDR2 sequences are MNHNS and SASEGT. CDR3 length: 15 amino acids. V gave up 5 bases and J gave up 6 bases; unmatched junction bases: 9. Here the CDR3 reads CASSSGTGYVDTQYF. In nucleotides, the CDR3 is TGTGCCAGCAGTTCCGGGACAGGGTATGTGGATACGCAGTATTTT.

The genes are TRBV5-1 and TRBJ2-1; D perhaps matches TRBD2 (6 bases). Germline CDR1 and CDR2: SGHRS and YFSETQ. This CDR3 has 15 amino acids. Trimming removed 1 base at V and 2 bases at J, with 10 bases between. CDR3 sequence reads: CASSLILATYNEQFF. The DNA of the CDR3 is TGCGCCAGCAGCTTGATCCTAGCGACCTACAATGAGCAGTTCTTC.

The chain employs TRBV12-3 or TRBV12-4 and TRBJ2-1; TRBD2 is a possible D gene (7 bases). Trimming stripped 6 bases from V and 4 bases from J, with 19 bases between. CDR3 size: 16 residues. The CDR3 coding sequence is TGTGCCAGCAGCCTCGCGGGGGCCCTAGGTTACAATGAGCAGTTCTTC. Amino acid sequence: CASSLAGALGYNEQFF.

This clonotype was counted only a few times. The J gene is TRBJ2-5, the V gene TRBV7-9, with D tentatively TRBD2 (6 bases). Germline assignment: CDR1 SEHNR and CDR2 FQNEAQ (reference sequence). The CDR3 has 14 amino acids. Trimming cost V 5 bases and J 5 bases, with 15 bases left between them. CDR3 coding DNA: TGTGCCAGCAGCCAATGGACTACGACCGAGACCCAGTACTTC. It codes for CASSQWTTTETQYF.

This clonotype was seen more than once but under ten times. The J gene is TRBJ2-7, the V gene TRBV21-1; the D segment call TRBD1 is taken from the table without a DNA check. TRBV21-1 is listed as a pseudogene. The CDR3 is made up of 14 amino acids. CDR3 coding DNA: TGTGCCAGCAGCAAAGGGGGCAACTCCTACGAGCAGTACTTC. It specifies CASSKGGNSYEQYF.

A single count supports this clonotype. The rearrangement links TRBV7-9 to TRBJ2-1, with TRBD2 as a possible D gene (6 bases). Germline CDR1 is SEHNR and CDR2 is FQNEAQ (reference sequence). Trimming removed 8 bases from V and 1 base from J, with 18 bases in between. The CDR3 is made up of 16 amino acids. CDR3 residues: CASSPQNGGSYNEQFF. In DNA form, the CDR3 reads TGTGCCAGCTCACCCCAGAACGGGGGATCCTACAATGAGCAGTTCTTC.

This chain links TRBV9 with TRBJ2-5; D ambiguous. CDR3 length: 13 residues. The germline CDR1 and CDR2 sequences are SGDLS and YYNGEE. V was cut by 0 bases and J by 11 bases, with 14 bases left in between. The CDR3: CASSVGSNNEQYF. CDR3 DNA sequence: TGTGCCAGCAGCGTAGGGAGCAACAATGAGCAGTACTTC.

This chain joins TRBV29-1 and TRBJ2-1; tentatively, D is TRBD1 or TRBD2 (5 bases each). The J call may be in error: the DNA end matches TRBJ2-7 better. Germline V CDR1 and CDR2: SQVTM, ANQGSEA. The CDR3 runs to 14 residues. CDR3 coding DNA: TGCAGCGTTTCGCCTAGAGGGGACCGCGCTGAGCAGTACTTC. Translating gives CSVSPRGDRAEQYF.

The gene calls are TRBV6-1 and TRBJ2-1; a possible D gene is TRBD2 (5 bases). There are 13 residues in the CDR3. Germline V gene data show CDR1 as MNHNS and CDR2 as SASEGT. With 11 bases removed from V and 7 bases from J, the gap between germline ends came to 18 bases. The CDR3 coding sequence is TGTGCCGCCGACCCGGGGATTATGAATGAGCAGTTCTTC. Translating it yields CAADPGIMNEQFF.

The rearrangement joins TRBV5-6 to TRBJ2-5; a weak D match, TRBD1 (5 bases). Between the trimmed V and J ends, which lost 5 bases and 5 bases, there was a span of 13 bases. The CDR3 totals 13 residues. Germline CDR1 reads SGHDT; CDR2 reads YYEEEE. The CDR3 loop is CASRPRVRETQYF. In nucleotides, the CDR3 is TGTGCCAGCAGACCCAGGGTTCGGGAGACCCAGTACTTC.

This rearrangement joins TRBV6-6 to TRBJ2-5; the D gene is possibly TRBD2 (5 bases). CDR3 size: 12 residues. Germline CDR1 and CDR2: MNHNY and SVGAGI (reference sequence). V lost 7 bases and J 3 bases, leaving 9 bases between the germline ends. The CDR3 region has the DNA TGTGCCAGCATGGGAGCCAAAGAGACCCAGTACTTC. It yields the protein CASMGAKETQYF.

The CDR3 loop is CASSHDRGDYGYTF. CDR3 DNA sequence: TGCGCCAGCAGCCATGACAGGGGTGACTATGGCTACACCTTC. The chain has TRBV4-1 and TRBJ1-2; 8 bases are a match to TRBD1. CDR3 length equals 14 residues. V shed 3 bases and J 3 bases; nucleotides not matched to a gene: 3. Germline V gives CDR1 MGHRA, CDR2 YSYEKL.

V usage is TRBV28 and J usage is TRBJ2-3, with 9 nucleotides matching TRBD2. Looked up from germline, CDR1 is MDHEN and CDR2 is SYDVKM. This CDR3 region has 21 residues. Unmatched junction bases numbered 25, after V lost 7 bases and J lost 2 bases. Here the CDR3 reads CASTIDGSVRGGHSTTDTQYF. The CDR3 bases are TGTGCCAGCACTATCGATGGGAGCGTGCGGGGGGGCCATTCGACCACAGATACGCAGTATTTT.

The chain combines TRBV20-1 with TRBJ2-7; D is uncertain. The V gene lost 1 base and the J gene lost 2 bases, with 21 bases spanning the gap. The germline CDR1 and CDR2 sequences are DFQATT and SNEGSKA (reference sequence). The CDR3 is made up of 17 amino acids. CDR3 loop: CSARVSIDSTFTYEQYF. The CDR3 nucleotides are TGCAGTGCTAGAGTTTCTATTGACTCCACCTTCACCTACGAGCAGTACTTC.

J is TRBJ1-4 and V is TRBV4-2; D call uncertain. Germline values: CDR1 LGHNA, CDR2 YNFKEQ. The CDR3 consists of 14 residues. Trimming pared 4 bases from V and 6 bases from J, leaving 12 bases between. CDR3 amino acids: CASSPLSGDEKLFF. In DNA, the CDR3 is TGTGCCAGCAGCCCCCTGTCGGGAGATGAAAAACTGTTTTTT.

The gene calls are TRBV14 and TRBJ1-5, with D unclear. The CDR3 has 17 residues. Trimming shortened V by 0 bases and J by 6 bases, and 18 bases separated the two germline ends. CDR1 is SGHDN, CDR2 FVKESK, per germline. The CDR3 loop reads CASSQDRVRSLLQPQHF. The CDR3 region has the DNA TGTGCCAGCAGCCAAGATAGGGTCAGGAGCTTACTTCAGCCCCAGCATTTT.

The V and J genes are TRBV3-1 and TRBJ1-1; D gene unclear. The CDR3 spans 16 residues. Germline V gene sequence: CDR1 LGHDT, CDR2 YNNKEL (reference sequence). V was cut by 2 bases and J by 0 bases, with 13 bases left in between. The CDR3 DNA reads as TGTGCCAGCAGCCAACGGAGGGCCCATATGAACACTGAAGCTTTCTTT. Translation: CASSQRRAHMNTEAFF.

The chain uses TRBV7-2 and TRBJ1-2; 7 bases match TRBD1. This CDR3 is built from 15 residues. Germline V gives CDR1 SGHTA, CDR2 FQGNSA. V dropped 3 bases and J dropped 7; count of bases not matched to a gene: 11. This chain's CDR3 is CASSFGQARGSGYTF. In DNA form, the CDR3 reads TGTGCCAGCAGCTTCGGACAGGCCCGAGGAAGTGGCTACACCTTC. Full variable domain (remainder filled in from reference TRBV7-2 and TRBJ1-2): GAGVSQSPSNKVTEKGKDVELRCDPISGHTALYWYRQSLGQGLEFLIYFQGNSAPDKSGLPSDRFSAERTGGSVSTLTIQRTQQEDSAVYLCASSFGQARGSGYTFGSGTRLTVV.

V is TRBV4-2 and J is TRBJ2-7; 11 bases map to TRBD2. The tail of the sequence fits TRBJ2-5 better, so the J call may be wrong. This CDR3 region has 16 residues. Germline V lookup: CDR1 LGHNA, CDR2 YNFKEQ. CDR3 residues: CASSSRLAGSQETQYF. The CDR3 bases are TGTGCCAGCAGCTCTCGACTAGCGGGGAGCCAAGAGACCCAGTACTTC.

The V gene is TRBV20-1, the J gene TRBJ2-7, with D unclear. Germline CDR1 DFQATT, CDR2 SNEGSKA (reference sequence). The CDR3 consists of 14 residues. Trimming left V 0 bases short and J 2 bases short, with 11 bases between. CDR3 in amino acids: CSAREHGVTYEQYF. For the CDR3, the DNA is TGCAGTGCTAGAGAACATGGGGTAACCTACGAGCAGTACTTC.

This chain connects TRBV28 to TRBJ2-7; 9 bases map to TRBD1. CDR3 length: 14 amino acids. The V gene's germline CDR1 is MDHEN and CDR2 SYDVKM. Trimming removed 1 base from V and 6 bases from J; junction bases left unmatched: 4. For the CDR3, the DNA is TGTGCCAGCAGTTTATACGACAGGGGGGTCGAGCAGTACTTC. Amino acid sequence: CASSLYDRGVEQYF.

The chain recombines TRBV5-1 with TRBJ1-1, with a tentative D call TRBD1 (5 bases). V shed 4 bases and J shed 6 bases, with 28 bases lying between them. CDR3 length: 18 amino acids. Germline values: CDR1 SGHRS, CDR2 YFSETQ. The DNA of the CDR3 is TGCGCCAGCAGCCTGAGTGGAAGGCGGCCGCGTCTGGGGGCTGAAGCTTTCTTT. Translation: CASSLSGRRPRLGAEAFF. The complete variable domain, with remaining parts taken from reference TRBV5-1 and TRBJ1-1, reads KAGVTQTPRYLIKTRGQQVTLSCSPISGHRSVSWYQQTPGQGLQFLFEYFSETQRNKGNFPGRFSGRQFSNSRSEMNVSTLELGDSALYLCASSLSGRRPRLGAEAFFGQGTRLTVV.

CDR3 region: CASRGAAQETQYF. DNA of the CDR3: TGTGCCAGCAGGGGGGCCGCCCAAGAGACCCAGTACTTC. The chain links TRBV7-9 to TRBJ2-5; tentatively, D is TRBD1 (6 bases). Germline V gene sequence: CDR1 SEHNR, CDR2 FQNEAQ (reference sequence). This CDR3 contains 13 residues. V lost 6 bases, J lost 1 base, and 9 bases lay in between.

This clonotype was detected only a few times. This chain uses TRBV7-2 with TRBJ2-7, with 8 nucleotides matching TRBD1. With 0 bases clipped from V and 6 bases from J, the junction kept 7 bases outside the gene matches. The CDR3 loop spans 15 amino acids. Looked up from germline, CDR1 is SGHTA and CDR2 is FQGNSA. The CDR3, as DNA: TGTGCCAGCAGCTTAGCCCCAAAGACAGGGGTCGAGCAGTACTTC. Its protein is CASSLAPKTGVEQYF.

V is TRBV20-1 and J is TRBJ2-5; 9 bases agree with TRBD1. The CDR3 is 13 amino acids. V lost 3 bases, J lost 5 bases, and 4 bases stayed unmatched. Germline-derived CDR1 and CDR2 are DFQATT and SNEGSKA (reference sequence). CDR3 sequence: CSARTGGKETQYF. The CDR3 DNA follows: TGCAGTGCTAGGACAGGGGGAAAGGAGACCCAGTACTTC.

To note about this clonotype: Its ends do not fully match the called genes, so a read error is possible. The chain has TRBV12-3 or TRBV12-4 and TRBJ1-1, with a weak D call TRBD1 (5 bases). The CDR3 consists of 13 residues. Here the CDR3 DNA reads TGCGCCAGCAGTTTTAGGGACCGCGCTGAAGCTTTCTTT. Its protein product is CASSFRDRAEAFF.

The chain has TRBV20-1 and TRBJ1-6, with 7 bases that match TRBD1. V was clipped by 6 bases and J by 3 bases; unmatched bases: 5. This CDR3 contains 14 residues. Germline values: CDR1 DFQATT, CDR2 SNEGSKA (reference sequence). The CDR3 bases are TGCAGTGCCCTTCAGGGGGGCTATAATTCACCCCTCCACTTT. The encoded protein is CSALQGGYNSPLHF.

The J gene is TRBJ2-5, the V gene TRBV5-1; 7 nucleotides match TRBD1. This CDR3 is built from 13 residues. Unmatched junction bases numbered 7, after V lost 8 bases and J lost 3 bases. Germline CDR1 SGHRS, CDR2 YFSETQ. In DNA form, the CDR3 reads TGCGCCAGTAGTCAGGGGGATAAAGAGACCCAGTACTTC. Translation: CASSQGDKETQYF.